The source of this T cell receptor (beta chain) is a study of blood T cell repertoires in COVID-19. In the study overall: Whether acute or convalescent, the COVID-19 samples came from the United States, Italy and Spain. T cells, B-cell-depleted T cells, or PBMCs supplied cDNA or gDNA.

The CDR3 is 12 amino acids. Germline CDR1 is SNHLY and CDR2 is FYNNEI. V lost 5 bases and J 4 bases, leaving 7 bases between the germline ends. As processed by the authors: By means of reference gene primer amplification, nucleated cell counts were estimated. TCRdb keeps only in-frame clones here, not all; method: immunoSEQ multiplex PCR. V and J calls and clone size are given by that table; D and trimming were obtained from the DNA. The sample contains 200,000 to 250,000 clones, roughly 80% of which appear only once. The chain couples TRBV2 to TRBJ2-3; no clear D gene. The sequencing sample was made of peripheral blood. The sequence was collected from a woman between 45 and 60 years old with acute or convalescent COVID-19. The CDR3 spells CASSTSSDTQYF. The DNA of the CDR3 is TGTGCCAGCAGTACGAGTTCAGATACGCAGTATTTT.